This TCR beta chain appears in the sequencing data of a study of monozygotic twins with inflammatory bowel disease. Study findings and constraints: Possibly because of limited power, concordant and discordant twins showed no difference in repertoire similarity. Among the T cells, different subtypes could not be distinguished.

TCR libraries each used around 3,500 ng of total RNA. Added by template switching were UMIs that each held a 6-nucleotide sample barcode. For each CDR3 protein, TCRdb gives one entry from its re-call of the 5' RACE reads, without DNA. This table holds about 330,000 distinct CDR3 sequences. CDR1 is SEHNR and CDR2 is FQNEAQ in the germline V gene (reference sequence). This CDR3 has 14 amino acids. Of note for this clonotype: The antigen remains undetermined.

Sequencing used blood. This chain joins TRBV7-9 and TRBJ2-1; TCRdb's assignment of TRBD1 cannot be checked, as there is no DNA. The receptor was derived from a human donor with ulcerative colitis or Crohn's disease, or a healthy co-twin of an affected twin (not recorded which). CDR3 sequence: CASSLYNAWDQQFF.